This T cell receptor (beta chain) is from a study of cytomegalovirus exposure and HLA in healthy donors (dated by TCRdb to about 2017). Describing the broader study: In an earlier analysis of approximately 500 of the donors, roughly 300 Gb of sequence data and some 120 million unique TCR beta sequences from about 190 million T cells were reported. An early release that covered around 590 HLA-typed donors contained approximately 290 gigabases of sequencing data and tens of millions of unique TCR sequences. Among the roughly 400 genotyped donors, more than 70% belonged to the genetic ancestry cluster associated with self-reported Caucasian donors. The study aimed to test whether cataloging public T cell receptors could reveal signatures of past pathogen exposure. The study profiled the T cell repertoires of around 700 subjects by immunosequencing and related them to cytomegalovirus serostatus. A separate validation cohort of more than 100 different subjects was used in addition to the 666-subject first cohort. To predict cytomegalovirus infection status, the study combined high-throughput TCR immunosequencing, statistical association of individual TCRs with disease status, and machine learning. To study patterns of TCR occurrence, a later analysis re-analyzed previously published TCR beta repertoires from several hundred donors and added high-resolution HLA genotyping. In the later analysis, no new phenotypic data were used to find candidate immune exposures; instead, reliance was placed on TCR beta sequences and their occurrence across donors. To decide whether each TCR beta V gene segment behaved as functional or pseudogenic, an earlier analysis of fewer than 750 of the donors relied on high-throughput TCR beta sequencing. Donor age, sex, ethnicity and CMV serostatus were compiled alongside the repertoire data. Genome-wide SNP genotypes for about 65% of the roughly 670 donors were used in a later genetic analysis, which treated that subset as a discovery cohort. All discovery cohort repertoires had been generated using a single sequencing platform. HLA typing covered class I and class II loci at four-digit resolution. Typing coverage varied by locus: roughly 629-640 donors for A, B, C, DRB1 and DQB1; approximately 520 for DQA1; more than 600 for DPA1; some 470 for DPB1. Roughly five DR-DQ haplotypes were treated as single units for association and clustering because of strong linkage in the cohort. On average, about 240,000 unique TCR beta nucleotide sequences were sequenced per donor among 398 genotyped donors of the cohort, with around 19% of those sequences being non-productive. Overall results and qualifications from the work: In both the original and validation cohorts, the classifier was reported to diagnose cytomegalovirus status with high specificity and sensitivity. The 87-base-pair reads could not distinguish some IMGT-functional V segments, including TRBV6-2 and TRBV6-3, so those segments were excluded. A later analysis associated 16,951 TCR beta sequences with specific HLA alleles at a false discovery rate of 0.05. Most TCR sequences were observed very rarely across donors, whereas some public TCRs were present in many individuals. An association between a missense DCLRE1C variant and V-gene and J-gene trimming of TCR beta chains was found in a later genetic analysis and replicated in an independent cohort. A total of 150 or so TCR beta chains were listed by the study as associated with cytomegalovirus. The only immune exposure information available for the cohort was CMV serostatus. According to a later analysis, most CMV-associated TCR beta chains appeared to be HLA-restricted, and the HLA associations seemed to be driven largely by CMV exposure. Sequencing depth was assumed to be roughly uniform across donors in the presence/absence analyses, though that assumption may not hold. Because HLA typing was unavailable for some donors at each locus, only the typed subset was used in association tests. A few of the identified cytomegalovirus-associated TCR beta chains were confirmed in vitro to be specific for cytomegalovirus antigens. The sequencing pipeline was judged likely to have produced a cluster of highly shared sequence variants as a technical artifact. A later genetic analysis reported fewer N-insertions in productive TCRs among donors in an Asian-associated ancestry cluster than the roughly 700-donor mean. Because counts were too low, seventeen rarely observed V segments, including chromosome 9 orphons, were excluded from the earlier analysis of 587 of the donors. According to a later analysis, TCR association rates differed among HLA loci, with DRB1 alleles showing the most associated TCRs and HLA-C alleles showing the fewest. Linkage disequilibrium might explain the correlated functional status among segregating V segments, but an unknown experimental factor could not be excluded. An earlier analysis of approximately 500 of the donors showed that most TCR beta V segments appeared in productive rearrangements either about 87% or about 30% of the time, which broadly matched IMGT annotations. When HLA alleles, especially DR and DQ, strongly co-occurred, attributing TCR associations to individual alleles was difficult. In this cohort, only TCR beta chains were sequenced, and detectable features were limited by the absence of alpha or paired-chain data. In a later analysis, several top co-occurrence clusters were reported to appear linked to parvovirus B19, influenza, CMV and Epstein-Barr virus. A further reported finding was that TCR beta sequences accurately predicted the HLA-A and HLA-B alleles for most subjects in the first cohort. The authors suggested that the approach could potentially be extended to other disease states and immunological phenotypes. In a later analysis, HLA-associated TCR beta chains were found to be more clonally expanded and to have lower generation probabilities than equally common non-associated chains.

A remark on this clone: The antigen this receptor binds is unknown. No qualities accompany the bases; no much larger clone lies one base away.

Inclusive of the bounding cysteine and phenylalanine, the CDR3 is 14 residues long. Of all the DNA, just the CDR3 is kept, 42 bases in frame from base 1. V and J are trimmed by 0 bases and 8 bases, and the gene matches miss 6 bases of the junction. Based on the germline V gene, the CDR1 and CDR2 sequences are SGHRS and YFSETQ. In total, 630 or so healthy bone marrow donors made up the cohort. At the time of sampling, all cohort members were nominally healthy, though unrecorded immune exposures were likely present. The donor was CMV seropositive and belonged to the group of 250 to 350 seropositive cohort members. Every donor gave a peripheral blood sample, and the peripheral blood mononuclear cells from that sample were used for TCR beta sequencing. Genomic DNA was extracted from the blood cell samples with the Qiagen DNeasy Blood Extraction Kit. The library was made by the immunoSEQ multiplex PCR assay. For the multiplex PCR, a mixture combining 60 forward primers for TCR Vbeta segments and 13 reverse primers for TCR Jbeta segments was used. The CDR3 region of rearranged TCR beta genes was amplified from genomic DNA by a multiplex PCR assay. The Illumina HiSeq System was used to sequence the amplified TCR beta libraries as 87-base-pair reads. On the authors' methods: Across the 670 or so repertoires, a later analysis counted 80 million or so unique TCR beta chains, roughly 11 million of which were shared by at least two donors. To remove PCR and sequencing errors, raw reads were error-corrected and collapsed into unique sequences using a nearest-neighbor algorithm that merged closely related sequences. CDR3 sequences were aligned to IMGT reference sequences to assign V, D and J gene segments. For a sequence to be retained, a match of at least six nucleotides to both a V gene segment and a J gene segment was required. Rearrangements were classified as productive when the CDR3 lacked stop codons and remained in frame with V and J, and all other rearrangements were classified as non-productive. Following IMGT convention, CDR3 was defined as the stretch from the second conserved V-encoded cysteine to the conserved J-encoded phenylalanine. The earlier analysis of a few hundred of the donors excluded sequences that lacked an unambiguous match to a single V gene segment. An earlier analysis of 587 of the donors called V segments functional above 56.7% productive rearrangements and segregating when the between-donor standard deviation exceeded 5%. A statistical classification framework was built for diagnosing cytomegalovirus status from the catalog of TCR beta chain sequences. V and J gene assignment, in a later analysis, came from comparing TCR nucleotide sequences with IMGT/GENE-DB human TR gene sequences. Using the TCRdist pipeline, a later analysis assigned CDR3 sequences along with most-parsimonious VDJ recombination scenarios. In a later analysis, each TCR beta chain was defined by its CDR3 amino acid sequence together with its V-gene family, and reads lacking a unique V-gene family were excluded. To address suspected cross-contamination and a sequencing artifact, a later analysis removed a few hundred highly shared, low-generation-probability nucleotide sequences. In a later analysis, a clonal expansion index was calculated for each public chain from normalized within-repertoire ranks of inferred template counts. In a later analysis, generation probabilities were computed using a VDJ recombination model fitted to out-of-frame rearrangements, and the results were checked against IGoR. Hypergeometric tests were used in a later analysis to score TCR-TCR, TCR-HLA and TCR-CMV co-occurrence, with a repertoire-size bias correction applied to the TCR pairs. A later analysis estimated false discovery rates by permuting HLA or CMV assignments 20 times. In a later analysis, co-occurring TCRs were grouped using DBSCAN, and TCRdist sequence similarity was added for clustering within HLA-allele-positive subsets. Co-occurrence clustering excluded repertoires with fewer than 30,000 or more than 120,000 public chains, plus five with anomalous nucleotide sharing. TCRdb holds this immuneACCESS table with in-frame rearrangements only. Some clones are missing; in checked studies, unresolved V genes explain under half, and the rest has no known cause. The DNA gave D and trimming, while V, J and clone size come from that table. The sample has approximately 210,000 clones on record, roughly 82% of them singletons. The ten largest make up about 6% of the sample.

This receptor was obtained from a middle-aged man in good health and CMV-seropositive. Sequencing used PBMCs. The V gene is TRBV5-1 and the J gene is TRBJ1-2; 8 of the junction bases match TRBD1. The nucleotides are TGCGCCAGCAGCTTGGAACGGGCAGGGGGCGGCTACACCTTC. It specifies CASSLERAGGGYTF. With all but the CDR3 taken from the reference TRBV5-1 and TRBJ1-2 genes, the full variable domain is: KAGVTQTPRYLIKTRGQQVTLSCSPISGHRSVSWYQQTPGQGLQFLFEYFSETQRNKGNFPGRFSGRQFSNSRSEMNVSTLELGDSALYLCASSLERAGGGYTFGSGTRLTVV.